This is a list of T cell receptor beta chains from one sample in a study of cytomegalovirus exposure and HLA in healthy donors. Some clones are missing from TCRdb's copy, which holds only in-frame ones; the method was immunoSEQ multiplex PCR. In the table there are 150,000 to 200,000 clones, 80% of which are singletons. Sample: PBMCs. These receptors all stem from a boy between 5 and 17 years old in good health and CMV-seronegative. Each CDR3 is given with its conserved first and last residue. The order of the fields is clone size, J gene, V gene, CDR3 length, D gene, CDR3 protein, CDR3 DNA. D genes are given only for firm matches. A clone size is listed for some rows: how often the clone was seen (once, few, many), or a class if it is expanded.

size: -
J: TRBJ1-1
V: TRBV6-1
length: 13
D: -
CDR3: CASSETAGNKAFF
DNA: TGTGCCAGCAGTGAAACGGCAGGGAACAAAGCTTTCTTT

size: -
J: TRBJ2-7
V: TRBV5-4
length: 14
D: TRBD1
CDR3: CASSGTGTGYEQYF
DNA: TGTGCCAGCAGCGGAACCGGGACAGGGTACGAGCAGTACTTC

size: -
J: TRBJ2-7
V: TRBV29-1
length: 12
D: -
CDR3: CSVGREEREQYF
DNA: TGCAGCGTCGGACGGGAAGAGAGGGAGCAGTACTTC

size: once
J: TRBJ2-3
V: TRBV6-1
length: 13
D: -
CDR3: CASSGRGRDTQYF
DNA: TGTGCCAGCAGCGGGAGAGGGCGGGATACGCAGTATTTT

size: -
J: TRBJ2-7
V: TRBV18
length: 15
D: TRBD2
CDR3: CASSPKTSGNYEQYF
DNA: TGTGCCAGCTCACCTAAGACTAGCGGGAACTACGAGCAGTACTTC

size: -
J: TRBJ2-7
V: TRBV6-5
length: 16
D: TRBD1
CDR3: CASSYGRQGGIYEQYF
DNA: TGTGCCAGCAGTTACGGAAGACAGGGTGGGATTTACGAGCAGTACTTC

size: -
J: TRBJ2-3
V: TRBV4-1
length: 17
D: TRBD2
CDR3: CASSQSVSGRAGNTQYF
DNA: TGCGCCAGCAGCCAAAGCGTTTCCGGGAGGGCCGGGAATACGCAGTATTTT

size: -
J: TRBJ2-3
V: TRBV30
length: 12
D: -
CDR3: CACSYPTDTQYF
DNA: TGTGCCTGCTCCTACCCCACAGATACGCAGTATTTT

size: -
J: TRBJ2-7
V: TRBV7-8
length: 14
D: -
CDR3: CASSLAREAYEQYF
DNA: TGTGCCAGCAGCTTAGCCAGGGAGGCCTACGAGCAGTACTTC

size: once
J: TRBJ1-5
V: TRBV28
length: 13
D: -
CDR3: CASTDRRNQPQHF
DNA: TGTGCCAGCACTGACAGGAGGAATCAGCCCCAGCATTTT

size: -
J: TRBJ1-2
V: TRBV30
length: 16
D: TRBD1
CDR3: CARAYVFTGGNYGYTF
DNA: TGTGCCCGCGCCTACGTGTTCACAGGGGGTAACTATGGCTACACCTTC

size: -
J: TRBJ1-1
V: TRBV5-1
length: 17
D: -
CDR3: CASRLRSGIGVNTEAFF
DNA: TGCGCCAGCCGTCTTCGGTCGGGTATAGGCGTAAACACTGAAGCTTTCTTT

size: -
J: TRBJ2-7
V: TRBV7-6
length: 15
D: TRBD2
CDR3: CASSPLSGRGDEQYF
DNA: TGTGCCAGCAGCCCGCTTAGCGGGAGGGGTGACGAGCAGTACTTC

size: -
J: TRBJ1-4
V: TRBV18
length: 19
D: TRBD1
CDR3: CASSSQTGTDFPTNEKLFF
DNA: TGTGCCAGCTCATCACAGACCGGGACAGACTTTCCAACTAATGAAAAACTGTTTTTT

size: -
J: TRBJ1-2
V: TRBV30
length: 14
D: -
CDR3: CAWSVQVLNYGYTF
DNA: TGTGCCTGGAGTGTACAGGTCCTCAACTATGGCTACACCTTC

size: once
J: TRBJ1-2
V: TRBV5-4
length: 17
D: -
CDR3: CASGGGQGALGVYGYTF
DNA: TGTGCCAGCGGTGGCGGACAAGGGGCGTTAGGGGTCTATGGCTACACCTTC

size: -
J: TRBJ1-3
V: TRBV6-5
length: 15
D: -
CDR3: CASGRGSREGNTIYF
DNA: TGTGCCAGCGGTCGAGGGAGCCGGGAAGGAAACACCATATATTTT

size: -
J: TRBJ2-5
V: TRBV5-6
length: 19
D: TRBD1
CDR3: CASSSYPSAYRGFQETQYF
DNA: TGTGCCAGCAGCTCGTACCCGTCAGCATACAGGGGGTTCCAAGAGACCCAGTACTTC

size: once
J: TRBJ2-5
V: TRBV5-4
length: 14
D: -
CDR3: CASSLGLATETQYF
DNA: TGTGCCAGCAGCTTGGGCCTAGCGACCGAGACCCAGTACTTC

size: -
J: TRBJ1-2
V: TRBV6-1
length: 15
D: TRBD1
CDR3: CASGGQAKGNYGYTF
DNA: TGTGCCAGCGGGGGACAGGCTAAAGGAAACTATGGCTACACCTTC

size: -
J: TRBJ2-3
V: TRBV7-2
length: 18
D: TRBD2
CDR3: CASSSRVLAGGPTDTQYF
DNA: TGTGCCAGCAGCTCTAGAGTACTAGCGGGAGGGCCCACAGATACGCAGTATTTT

size: -
J: TRBJ2-5
V: TRBV2
length: 15
D: -
CDR3: CASTKAGGQGETQYF
DNA: TGTGCCAGCACCAAAGCGGGAGGACAGGGTGAGACCCAGTACTTC

size: -
J: TRBJ1-1
V: TRBV5-1
length: 14
D: -
CDR3: CASSVASGADQAFF
DNA: TGCGCCAGCAGCGTGGCCTCAGGGGCGGACCAAGCTTTCTTT

size: few
J: TRBJ1-1
V: TRBV15
length: 13
D: TRBD1
CDR3: CATSSRTGVEAFF
DNA: TGTGCCACCAGCAGCCGGACAGGGGTTGAAGCTTTCTTT

size: -
J: TRBJ2-1
V: TRBV27
length: 16
D: TRBD2
CDR3: CASSFEIAGGANEQFF
DNA: TGTGCCAGCAGTTTTGAGATAGCGGGAGGAGCCAATGAGCAGTTCTTC

size: -
J: TRBJ2-3
V: TRBV5-4
length: 16
D: TRBD1
CDR3: CASSRGTGAEADTQYF
DNA: TGTGCCAGCAGCAGGGGGACAGGGGCGGAGGCAGATACGCAGTATTTT

size: -
J: TRBJ1-2
V: TRBV4-1
length: 13
D: -
CDR3: CASSYQGDYGYTF
DNA: TGCGCCAGCAGCTACCAGGGCGACTATGGCTACACCTTC

size: -
J: TRBJ2-5
V: TRBV7-2
length: 14
D: -
CDR3: CASSFWGVEETQYF
DNA: TGTGCCAGCAGCTTTTGGGGGGTCGAAGAGACCCAGTACTTC

size: -
J: TRBJ1-1
V: TRBV6-5
length: 14
D: -
CDR3: CASTKAQANTEAFF
DNA: TGTGCCAGCACTAAAGCCCAGGCCAACACTGAAGCTTTCTTT

size: -
J: TRBJ1-1
V: TRBV19
length: 14
D: -
CDR3: CASSMGSRITEAFF
DNA: TGTGCCAGTAGTATGGGTTCGAGGATCACTGAAGCTTTCTTT

size: -
J: TRBJ2-3
V: TRBV7-9
length: 15
D: -
CDR3: CASSPGQTSTDTQYF
DNA: TGTGCCAGCAGCCCAGGACAGACTAGCACAGATACGCAGTATTTT

size: -
J: TRBJ2-3
V: TRBV14
length: 15
D: TRBD2
CDR3: CASSLSLAGARTEYF
DNA: TGTGCCAGCAGCCTTTCCCTAGCGGGGGCCCGGACGGAGTATTTT

size: -
J: TRBJ1-1
V: TRBV15
length: 16
D: -
CDR3: CATSSPGGPTNTEAFF
DNA: TGTGCCACCAGCAGCCCCGGGGGGCCCACAAACACTGAAGCTTTCTTT

size: -
J: TRBJ1-1
V: TRBV2
length: 16
D: -
CDR3: CASSEPSFARDTEAFF
DNA: TGTGCCAGCAGTGAACCAAGTTTTGCTCGAGACACTGAAGCTTTCTTT

size: -
J: TRBJ1-5
V: TRBV29-1
length: 13
D: -
CDR3: CSGGQGPNQPQHF
DNA: TGCAGCGGGGGTCAGGGGCCCAATCAGCCCCAGCATTTT

size: few
J: TRBJ2-4
V: TRBV2
length: 24
D: TRBD2
CDR3: CASIPWWSPVAGTREQLAKNIQYF
DNA: TGTGCCAGCATCCCTTGGTGGTCGCCGGTGGCCGGGACTAGGGAACAACTAGCCAAAAACATTCAGTACTTC

size: -
J: TRBJ2-1
V: TRBV4-3
length: 20
D: TRBD2
CDR3: CASSQPGLAGPRSSYNEQFF
DNA: TGCGCCAGCAGCCAACCGGGACTAGCGGGACCTAGGAGCTCCTACAATGAGCAGTTCTTC

size: -
J: TRBJ2-7
V: TRBV6-6
length: 14
D: -
CDR3: CASSKTGRSYEQYF
DNA: TGTGCCAGCAGTAAAACAGGGCGATCCTACGAGCAGTACTTC

size: -
J: TRBJ2-2
V: TRBV6-5
length: 14
D: -
CDR3: CASSYEGDTGELFF
DNA: TGTGCCAGCAGTTACGAGGGGGACACCGGGGAGCTGTTTTTT

size: -
J: TRBJ2-5
V: TRBV4-1
length: 14
D: -
CDR3: CASSQYDAGETQYF
DNA: TGCGCCAGCAGTCAATATGATGCCGGAGAGACCCAGTACTTC

size: few
J: TRBJ2-7
V: TRBV5-5
length: 16
D: TRBD1
CDR3: CASSLILGQLSYEQYF
DNA: TGTGCCAGCAGCTTAATCTTGGGACAGTTGTCCTACGAGCAGTACTTC

size: once
J: TRBJ1-2
V: TRBV6-5
length: 14
D: TRBD1
CDR3: CASRPKPGTDGYTF
DNA: TGTGCCAGCAGACCAAAGCCTGGGACAGATGGCTACACCTTC

size: -
J: TRBJ2-1
V: TRBV27
length: 15
D: TRBD2
CDR3: CASSRGLAGVSEQFF
DNA: TGTGCCAGCAGTAGGGGACTAGCGGGAGTAAGTGAGCAGTTCTTC

size: -
J: TRBJ1-2
V: TRBV11-2
length: 14
D: -
CDR3: CASGLPPGSYGYTF
DNA: TGTGCCAGTGGTCTCCCCCCAGGCAGCTATGGCTACACCTTC

size: -
J: TRBJ1-1
V: TRBV30
length: 17
D: TRBD1
CDR3: CAWSVPPGQDLNTEAFF
DNA: TGTGCCTGGAGTGTCCCACCGGGACAGGATCTGAACACTGAAGCTTTCTTT

size: -
J: TRBJ2-5
V: TRBV7-2
length: 14
D: -
CDR3: CASSLDSGAGTQYF
DNA: TGTGCCAGCAGCTTAGATTCGGGAGCGGGGACCCAGTACTTC

size: -
J: TRBJ2-1
V: TRBV5-4
length: 16
D: -
CDR3: CASSLAPGVIYNEQFF
DNA: TGTGCCAGCAGCTTGGCCCCAGGGGTAATCTACAATGAGCAGTTCTTC

size: few
J: TRBJ2-2
V: TRBV29-1
length: 12
D: -
CDR3: CSVTVGTGELFF
DNA: TGCAGCGTTACAGTGGGCACCGGGGAGCTGTTTTTT

size: -
J: TRBJ2-7
V: TRBV4-3
length: 13
D: -
CDR3: CASSQLSSSEQYF
DNA: TGCGCCAGCAGCCAACTTTCCAGTTCCGAGCAGTACTTC

size: -
J: TRBJ2-7
V: TRBV11-2
length: 15
D: TRBD2
CDR3: CASSGQPSGNYEQYF
DNA: TGTGCCAGCAGCGGACAGCCTAGCGGGAACTACGAGCAGTACTTC

size: few
J: TRBJ2-4
V: TRBV7-9
length: 14
D: TRBD1
CDR3: CASSLEGQDNIQYF
DNA: TGTGCCAGCAGCTTAGAGGGACAGGACAACATTCAGTACTTC

size: few
J: TRBJ1-3
V: TRBV7-2
length: 15
D: -
CDR3: CASSLQSGSGNTIYF
DNA: TGTGCCAGCAGCTTACAGTCGGGGTCCGGAAACACCATATATTTT

size: few
J: TRBJ1-1
V: TRBV11-2
length: 14
D: -
CDR3: CASSLLGQGYGAFF
DNA: TGTGCCAGCAGCTTACTCGGGCAGGGTTATGGGGCTTTCTTT

size: -
J: TRBJ1-5
V: TRBV6-1
length: 14
D: -
CDR3: CATNREYSNQPQHF
DNA: TGTGCCACCAACAGGGAGTATAGCAATCAGCCCCAGCATTTT

size: -
J: TRBJ1-5
V: TRBV28
length: 12
D: -
CDR3: CASSSTNQPQHF
DNA: TGTGCCAGCAGTTCGACTAATCAGCCCCAGCATTTT